The following is a TCR beta chain sequence with its context. The sample originates from a study of blood T cell repertoires in COVID-19. Sequencing used immunoSEQ multiplex PCR; TCRdb keeps in-frame clones, though not all of them. The sample consists of under 300,000 clones, about nine tenths of them appearing once. Trimming took off 3 bases at V and 8 bases at J, with 13 bases between the two ends. CDR1 and CDR2 from the germline V gene are SGHTA and FQGNSA. This CDR3 contains 14 residues. The chain has TRBV7-2 and TRBJ1-4; tentative D call: TRBD1 (6 bases). This receptor was identified in a man aged 25 to 45 with COVID-19, enrolled during active disease. Sequenced: peripheral blood. This chain's CDR3 is CASSFGQGKEKLFF. CDR3 sequence (DNA): TGTGCCAGCAGCTTCGGTCAGGGGAAGGAAAAACTGTTTTTT.